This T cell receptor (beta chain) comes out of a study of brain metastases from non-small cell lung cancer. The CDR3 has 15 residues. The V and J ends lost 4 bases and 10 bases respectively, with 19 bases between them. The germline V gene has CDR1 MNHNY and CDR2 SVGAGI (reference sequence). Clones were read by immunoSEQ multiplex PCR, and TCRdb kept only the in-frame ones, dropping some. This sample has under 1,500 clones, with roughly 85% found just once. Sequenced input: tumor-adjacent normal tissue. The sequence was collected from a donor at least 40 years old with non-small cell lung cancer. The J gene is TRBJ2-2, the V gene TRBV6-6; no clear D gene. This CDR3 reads CASSFLTSVASELFF. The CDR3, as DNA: TGTGCCAGCAGTTTCCTAACAAGTGTTGCATCGGAGCTGTTTTTT.